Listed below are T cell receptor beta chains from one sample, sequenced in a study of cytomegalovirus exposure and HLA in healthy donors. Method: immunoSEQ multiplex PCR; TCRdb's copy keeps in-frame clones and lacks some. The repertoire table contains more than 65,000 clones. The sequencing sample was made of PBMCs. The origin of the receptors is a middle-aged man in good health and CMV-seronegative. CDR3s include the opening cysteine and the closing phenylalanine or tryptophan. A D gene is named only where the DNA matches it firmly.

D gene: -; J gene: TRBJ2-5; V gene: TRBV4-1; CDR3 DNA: TGCGCCAGCAGCCAAGAATTTCCCCAGGAGCGCCCCGGGGCCCAGTACTTC; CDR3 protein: CASSQEFPQERPGAQYF
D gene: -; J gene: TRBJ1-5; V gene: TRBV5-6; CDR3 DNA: TGTGCCAGCAGCATGGGGGCCCGAAGTTATAGCAATCAGCCCCAGCATTTT; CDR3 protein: CASSMGARSYSNQPQHF
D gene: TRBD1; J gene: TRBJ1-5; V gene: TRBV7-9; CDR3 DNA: TGTGCCAGCAGCTTAGATTGGGACAGGAATCAGCCCCAGCATTTT; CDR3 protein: CASSLDWDRNQPQHF
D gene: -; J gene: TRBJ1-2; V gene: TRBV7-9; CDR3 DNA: TGTGCCAGCAGCTTAGCGCAGGGATACTATGGCTACACCTTC; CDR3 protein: CASSLAQGYYGYTF
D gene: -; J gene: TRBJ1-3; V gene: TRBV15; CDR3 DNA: TGTGCCACCAGCAGAGACCCGGACTCTGGAAACACCACATATTTT; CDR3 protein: CATSRDPDSGNTTYF
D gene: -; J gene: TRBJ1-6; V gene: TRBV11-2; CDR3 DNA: TGTGCCAGCAGTCGTCGGGGGGATAATTCACCCCTCCACTTT; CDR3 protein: CASSRRGDNSPLHF
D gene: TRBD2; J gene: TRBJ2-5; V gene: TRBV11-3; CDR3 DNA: TGTGCCAGCAGCACCCGGACTAGCGGGGGTGGTGAGACCCAGTACTTC; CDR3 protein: CASSTRTSGGGETQYF
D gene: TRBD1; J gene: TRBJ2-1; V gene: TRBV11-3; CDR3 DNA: TGTGCCAGCAGCTTGGGGCAGGGGGTAAATGAGCAGTTCTTC; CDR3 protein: CASSLGQGVNEQFF
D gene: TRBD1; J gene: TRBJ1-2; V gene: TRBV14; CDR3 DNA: TGTGCCAGCAGCTTTACCTACAGGGGGAAGGTCTATGGCTACACCTTC; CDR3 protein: CASSFTYRGKVYGYTF
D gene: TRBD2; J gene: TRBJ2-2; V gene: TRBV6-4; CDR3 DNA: TGTGCCAGCAGCCCCAGAGCGGGGGACACCGGGGAGCTGTTTTTT; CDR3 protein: CASSPRAGDTGELFF
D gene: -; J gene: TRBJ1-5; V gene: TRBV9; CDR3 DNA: TGTGCCAGCAGCCCCGGGGATTTGGACAATCAGCCCCAGCATTTT; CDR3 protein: CASSPGDLDNQPQHF
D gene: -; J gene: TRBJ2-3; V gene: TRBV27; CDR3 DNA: TGTGCCAGCAGTTTACAGGGGTCAGATACGCAGTATTTT; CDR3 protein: CASSLQGSDTQYF
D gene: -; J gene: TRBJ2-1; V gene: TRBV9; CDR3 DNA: TGTGCCAGCAGCGTAGAAAGCAGGGTCATCTCCTACAATGAGCAGTTCTTC; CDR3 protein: CASSVESRVISYNEQFF
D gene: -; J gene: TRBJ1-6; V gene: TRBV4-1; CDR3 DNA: TGCGCCAGCAGCCAGCCCGGGAAAGCACCCCTCCACTTT; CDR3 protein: CASSQPGKAPLHF
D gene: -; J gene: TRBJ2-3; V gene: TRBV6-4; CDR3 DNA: TGTGCCAGCAGTGACGGTGGGCATCGCACAGATACGCAGTATTTT; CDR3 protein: CASSDGGHRTDTQYF
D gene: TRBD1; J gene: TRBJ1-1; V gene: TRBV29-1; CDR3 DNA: TGCAGCGTTTTACCGGGACAGGGTTACACTGAAGCTTTCTTT; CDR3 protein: CSVLPGQGYTEAFF
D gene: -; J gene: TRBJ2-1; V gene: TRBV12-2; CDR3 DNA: TGTGCAAGTCGCTCCCAACAGGGGGCCCCCTCCTACAATGAGCAGTTCTTC; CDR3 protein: CASRSQQGAPSYNEQFF
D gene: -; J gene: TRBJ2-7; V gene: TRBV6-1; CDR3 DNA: TGTGCCAGCAGTGAAACAGGCACAGACTACGAGCAGTACTTC; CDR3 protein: CASSETGTDYEQYF
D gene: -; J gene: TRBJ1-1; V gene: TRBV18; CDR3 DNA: TGTGCCAGCTCACCAATTGAGGGAGGAGGCACTGAAGCTTTCTTT; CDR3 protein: CASSPIEGGGTEAFF
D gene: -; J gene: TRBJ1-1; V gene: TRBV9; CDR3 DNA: TGTGCCAGCAGCGTAGGCCATGCCGGGTACACCGATCCTGAAGCTTTCTTT; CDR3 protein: CASSVGHAGYTDPEAFF
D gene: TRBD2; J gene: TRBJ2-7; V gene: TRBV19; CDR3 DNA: TGTGCCAGTAGTATAGCCCCGGGGGGCTACGAGCAGTACTTC; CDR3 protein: CASSIAPGGYEQYF
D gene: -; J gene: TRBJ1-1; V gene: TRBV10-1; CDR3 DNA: TGCGCCAGCAGCCCCGAACCCGGGGGCACTGAAGCTTTCTTT; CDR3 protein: CASSPEPGGTEAFF
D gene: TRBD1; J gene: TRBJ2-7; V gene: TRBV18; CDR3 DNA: TGTGCCAGCTCACCACTCCAGGGGGTGACCGGCGGCGATTACGAGCAGTACTTC; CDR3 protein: CASSPLQGVTGGDYEQYF
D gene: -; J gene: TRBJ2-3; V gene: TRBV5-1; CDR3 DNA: TGCGCCAGCAGCTTGGTAGGCAGGGGAGATACGCAGTATTTT; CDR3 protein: CASSLVGRGDTQYF
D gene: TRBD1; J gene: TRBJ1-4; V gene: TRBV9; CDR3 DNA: TGTGCCAGCAGCGTCGAGGGACAGAGGGGGGTTAATGAAAAACTGTTTTTT; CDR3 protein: CASSVEGQRGVNEKLFF
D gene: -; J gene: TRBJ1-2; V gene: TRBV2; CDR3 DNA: TGTGCCAGCAGTGAACAGGGGTCAATTGGATATGGCTACACCTTC; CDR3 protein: CASSEQGSIGYGYTF
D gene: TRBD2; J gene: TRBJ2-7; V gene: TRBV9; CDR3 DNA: TGTGCCAGCAGCGCCGAACTAGCGGGGGCCCCCTACGAGCAGTACTTC; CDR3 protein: CASSAELAGAPYEQYF
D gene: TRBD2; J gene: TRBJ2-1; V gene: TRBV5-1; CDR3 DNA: TGCGCCAGCAGCTTGGATTTGCGGGGGGGCCTCGACAATGAGCAGTTCTTC; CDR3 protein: CASSLDLRGGLDNEQFF
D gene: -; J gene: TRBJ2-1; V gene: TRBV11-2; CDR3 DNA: TGTGCCAGCAGCTTAGGATCCAGGTCCTACAATGAGCAGTTCTTC; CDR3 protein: CASSLGSRSYNEQFF
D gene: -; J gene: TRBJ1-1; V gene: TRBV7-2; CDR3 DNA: TGTGCCAGCAGCTTAGTAGCCAGATATGAAGCTTTCTTT; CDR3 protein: CASSLVARYEAFF
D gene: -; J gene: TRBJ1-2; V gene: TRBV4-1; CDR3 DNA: TGCGCCAGCAGCCAAGGGTTACGGGACTCCAATGGCTACACCTTC; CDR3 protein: CASSQGLRDSNGYTF
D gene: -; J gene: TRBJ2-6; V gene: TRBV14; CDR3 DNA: TGTGCCAGCAGCCAAGTTAGGGCCAACGTCCTGACTTTC; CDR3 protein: CASSQVRANVLTF
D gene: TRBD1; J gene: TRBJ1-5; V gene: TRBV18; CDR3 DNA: TGTGCCAGCTCACCAGCGGGACAGGGAAGCCAGAGACAGCCCCAGCATTTT; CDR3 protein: CASSPAGQGSQRQPQHF
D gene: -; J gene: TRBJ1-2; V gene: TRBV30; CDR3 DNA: TGTGCCTGGAGTCCCCCCCCCGACGGCGGCCATGGCTACACCTTC; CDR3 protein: CAWSPPPDGGHGYTF
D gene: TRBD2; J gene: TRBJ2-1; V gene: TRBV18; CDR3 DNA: TGTGCCAGCTCACCAATAGCGGGGGGTAACAATGAGCAGTTCTTC; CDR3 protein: CASSPIAGGNNEQFF
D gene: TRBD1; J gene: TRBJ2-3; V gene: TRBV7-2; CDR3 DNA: TGTGCCAGCAGCGAAGGGGGCCGGTCGAATACGCAGTATTTT; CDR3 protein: CASSEGGRSNTQYF
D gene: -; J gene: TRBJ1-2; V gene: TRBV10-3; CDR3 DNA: TGTGCCATCAGTGGTTCCCTTCGGGTAGGAGGCTACACCTTC; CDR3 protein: CAISGSLRVGGYTF
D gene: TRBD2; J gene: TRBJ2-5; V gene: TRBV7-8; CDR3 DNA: TGTGCCAGCAGCTTGGGGCGGCCTACACTAGCGGGGGCCGGGGAGACCCAGTACTTC; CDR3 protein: CASSLGRPTLAGAGETQYF
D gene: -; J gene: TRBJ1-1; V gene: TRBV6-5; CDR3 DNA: TGTGCCAGCACCTACGGGGGTGGAACTGAAGCTTTCTTT; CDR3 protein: CASTYGGGTEAFF
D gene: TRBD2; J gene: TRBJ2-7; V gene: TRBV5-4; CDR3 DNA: TGTGCCAGCAGCAAAGGACTAGCGGGGGACAACTACGAGCAGTACTTC; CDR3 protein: CASSKGLAGDNYEQYF